Each of the 27 T cell receptor beta chains below was sequenced from the same sample in a study of blood T cell repertoires in COVID-19. The table came from immunoSEQ multiplex PCR; TCRdb's copy has only in-frame clones and leaves some out. The table records 68,000 or so clones, over 65% of them present only once. Sequencing input: peripheral blood. The receptors derive from a human donor in a cohort sampled during active COVID-19.

In its sample, this clone was seen once. The V call is TRBV18, the J call TRBJ2-2; 11 bases align to TRBD1. The J segment lost 4 bases and the V segment lost 2 bases, leaving 9 bases of the junction unmatched. The CDR3 runs to 18 residues. From germline, CDR1 is KGHSH and CDR2 LQKENI. CDR3: CASSPGMDRGRGTGELFF. CDR3 nucleotide sequence: TGTGCCAGCTCACCAGGCATGGACAGGGGGCGAGGCACCGGGGAGCTGTTTTTT.

V and J are TRBV6-6 and TRBJ2-3; 9 bases are shared with TRBD2. The CDR3 contains 15 residues. With V trimmed by 2 bases and J by 2 bases, 2 bases remained unmatched. Looked up from germline, CDR1 is MNHNY and CDR2 is SVGAGI (reference sequence). This CDR3 reads CASSYGLANTDTQYF. CDR3 DNA: TGTGCCAGCAGTTACGGACTAGCGAACACAGATACGCAGTATTTT.

The chain recombines TRBV27 with TRBJ2-7, with TRBD1 identical over 7 bases. The CDR3 contains 18 residues. V lost 0 bases, J lost 0 bases, and 11 bases stayed unmatched. Germline V CDR1 and CDR2: MNHEY, SMNVEV (reference sequence). The CDR3 reads CASSLSWSGQFLSYEQYF. The CDR3 coding sequence is TGTGCCAGCAGTTTATCGTGGTCGGGACAGTTTCTCTCCTACGAGCAGTACTTC.

The genes are TRBV6-5 and TRBJ1-6; D ambiguous. CDR3 length equals 11 residues. CDR1 and CDR2 (germline): MNHEY, SVGAGI. Trimming pared 7 bases from V and 7 bases from J, leaving 5 bases between. The CDR3 region has the DNA TGTGCCAGCACTATGAATTCACCCCTCCACTTT. Translating it yields CASTMNSPLHF.

The rearrangement joins TRBV6-4 to TRBJ2-3; 7 bases map to TRBD2. V was pared by 4 bases and J by 2 bases, with 6 bases of the junction left unmatched. This CDR3 comprises 15 residues. The V gene's germline CDR1 is MRHNA and CDR2 SNTAGT. The CDR3 DNA follows: TGTGCCAGCAGTGTCGATAGCGGGCCCACAGATACGCAGTATTTT. Translating it yields CASSVDSGPTDTQYF.

The chain joins TRBV7-8 to TRBJ1-6; TRBD1 agrees at 9 bases. V shed 4 bases, J shed 8 bases, and the junction held 3 bases outside the gene matches. Germline V gives CDR1 SGHVS, CDR2 FQNEAQ. This CDR3 comprises 14 residues. CDR3 region: CASSSRTGDSPLHF. CDR3 in DNA: TGTGCCAGCAGCTCGCGGACAGGGGATTCACCCCTCCACTTT.

This clone is a singleton in its sample. The V gene is TRBV20-1, the J gene TRBJ1-3; D is ambiguous. The length of the CDR3 is 11 residues. The germline V gene encodes CDR1 DFQATT and CDR2 SNEGSKA (reference sequence). V lost 0 bases to trimming and J lost 16 bases, with 13 bases between them. The CDR3: CSARDSWSTYF. CDR3 coding DNA: TGCAGTGCTAGAGATTCGTGGAGTACGTATTTT.

The chain is built from TRBV5-1 and TRBJ1-5, with 9 bases that match TRBD1. V shed 0 bases and J 5 bases; nucleotides not matched to a gene: 6. Germline V gene data show CDR1 as SGHRS and CDR2 as YFSETQ. The CDR3 is made up of 16 amino acids. The CDR3: CASSLGSGQGYQPQHF. The CDR3 DNA follows: TGCGCCAGCAGCTTGGGGTCGGGACAGGGTTATCAGCCCCAGCATTTT.

The V gene is TRBV2, the J gene TRBJ1-4; 8 bases align to TRBD1. This CDR3 has 16 residues. CDR1 is SNHLY, CDR2 FYNNEI, per germline. With V trimmed by 7 bases and J by 0 bases, 7 bases remained unmatched. The CDR3, as DNA: TGTGCCAGCAAAAACCCGGACAGGGCAACTAATGAAAAACTGTTTTTT. Its protein is CASKNPDRATNEKLFF.

The chain uses TRBV12-3 or TRBV12-4 and TRBJ1-1; D might be TRBD1 (6 bases). The ends were cut back, 7 bases at V and 7 bases at J, with 16 bases in the middle. The CDR3 is 13 residues long. This CDR3 reads CASTPQGIGEAFF. CDR3 DNA: TGTGCCAGCACCCCCCAGGGGATTGGTGAAGCTTTCTTT.

V and J are TRBV6-6 and TRBJ2-4; D is ambiguous. CDR3 length: 13 residues. The V end was cut by 6 bases, the J end by 1 base, with 7 bases between. Germline lookup yields CDR1 MNHNY and CDR2 SVGAGI (reference sequence). CDR3: CASRAVAKNIQYF. The CDR3 DNA reads as TGTGCCAGCAGGGCGGTGGCCAAAAACATTCAGTACTTC.

The chain combines TRBV4-2 with TRBJ2-1, with 7 bases that match TRBD2. The CDR3 runs 16 residues. From germline, CDR1 is LGHNA and CDR2 YNFKEQ. J was trimmed by 5 bases and V by 4 bases; bases with no gene match: 11. CDR3 sequence: CASSPSKTSRNNEQFF. The CDR3 DNA reads TGTGCCAGCAGCCCCTCCAAGACTAGCCGTAACAATGAGCAGTTCTTC.

The chain uses TRBV4-3 and TRBJ1-4; D is uncertain. Germline assignment: CDR1 LGHNA and CDR2 YSLEER. The CDR3 runs 15 residues. Trimming took off 3 bases at V and 2 bases at J, with 10 bases between the two ends. CDR3 amino acids: CASSQTGATNEKLFF. The CDR3 bases are TGCGCCAGCAGCCAGACGGGAGCCACTAATGAAAAACTGTTTTTT.

The chain recombines TRBV19 with TRBJ1-4; a weak D match, TRBD1 (6 bases). Germline V lookup: CDR1 LNHDA, CDR2 SQIVND (reference sequence). The CDR3 totals 15 residues. V dropped 4 bases and J dropped 0 bases, with 9 bases sitting between them. This chain's CDR3 is CASSTGQSTNEKLFF. The CDR3 coding sequence is TGTGCCAGTAGTACCGGACAGTCAACTAATGAAAAACTGTTTTTT.

This chain connects TRBV19 to TRBJ1-5; a weak D match, TRBD1 (6 bases). The germline V gene has CDR1 LNHDA and CDR2 SQIVND (reference sequence). V was cut by 8 bases and J by 4 bases, with 9 bases left in between. This CDR3 region has 12 residues. This CDR3 is CASSQGNQPQHF. CDR3 DNA: TGTGCCAGTTCCCAGGGGAATCAGCCCCAGCATTTT. Full variable domain (missing parts from reference TRBV19 and TRBJ1-5): DGGITQSPKYLFRKEGQNVTLSCEQNLNHDAMYWYRQDPGQGLRLIYYSQIVNDFQKGDIAEGYSVSREKKESFPLTVTSAQKNPTAFYLCASSQGNQPQHFGDGTRLSIL.

The V gene is TRBV28, the J gene TRBJ2-5, with D possibly matching TRBD2 (6 bases). This CDR3 spans 16 amino acids. The V end was cut by 6 bases, the J end by 4 bases, with 21 bases between. Germline V CDR1 and CDR2: MDHEN, SYDVKM. The CDR3 DNA reads as TGTGCCAGCAGCCCCGGGAGAAGCGGCGTGGGAGAGACCCAGTACTTC. Protein product: CASSPGRSGVGETQYF.

This clone was recorded only once. The chain recombines TRBV24-1 with TRBJ2-3, with 7 bases matching TRBD2. This CDR3 has 21 amino acids. V lost 2 bases to trimming and J lost 0 bases; unmatched junction nucleotides: 19. The germline V gene has CDR1 KGHDR and CDR2 SFDVKD. CDR3 nucleotides: TGTGCCACCAGTGATTCGAAGGGAAAAGAGGGATCGCGGGAGAGCACAGATACGCAGTATTTT. Encoded protein: CATSDSKGKEGSRESTDTQYF.

This chain uses TRBV5-4 with TRBJ2-7; tentative D call: TRBD1 (6 bases). V lost 4 bases and J lost 5, with 13 bases in between. Germline CDR1 SGHNT, CDR2 YYREEE (reference sequence). This CDR3 contains 13 residues. The CDR3 loop reads CASSRRGSNEQYF. The CDR3 DNA follows: TGTGCCAGCAGCCGCAGGGGTTCCAACGAGCAGTACTTC.

The chain is built from TRBV4-2 and TRBJ2-3; 7 bases line up with TRBD1. Germline assignment: CDR1 LGHNA and CDR2 YNFKEQ. This CDR3 has 16 residues. V was pared by 0 bases and J by 0 bases, with 3 bases of the junction left unmatched. As DNA, the CDR3 is TGTGCCAGCAGCCAAGAGGACAGGCCAAGCACAGATACGCAGTATTTT. Translating it yields CASSQEDRPSTDTQYF.

The chain is built from TRBV28 and TRBJ2-1, with TRBD1 matching over 7 bases. CDR1 is MDHEN and CDR2 is SYDVKM in the germline V gene. The junction had 12 bases not matched to a gene; V was cut back by 7 bases and J by 9 bases. The CDR3 consists of 14 residues. This chain's CDR3 is CASTGRYPGGEQFF. DNA of the CDR3: TGTGCCAGCACGGGTCGCTATCCAGGGGGTGAGCAGTTCTTC.

This chain links TRBV7-2 with TRBJ1-1; D remains unclear. CDR3 length: 15 residues. Germline CDR1 is SGHTA and CDR2 is FQGNSA. Deletions cut 1 base from V and 5 bases from J, with 14 bases between. The CDR3 is CASSLGGQSSTEAFF. DNA for the CDR3: TGTGCCAGCAGCTTAGGCGGGCAGTCATCTACTGAAGCTTTCTTT.

This rearrangement joins TRBV2 to TRBJ2-7, with D maybe TRBD1 (6 bases). The CDR3 covers 14 residues. Germline CDR1 reads SNHLY; CDR2 reads FYNNEI. Trimming shortened V by 1 base and J by 4 bases, and 11 bases separated the two germline ends. The CDR3 nucleotides are TGTGCCAGCAGTGAAGAGGTGGACAGTTACGAGCAGTACTTC. It encodes CASSEEVDSYEQYF.

V usage is TRBV3-1 (or the pseudogene TRBV3-2) and J usage is TRBJ2-1; the match to TRBD2 covers 12 bases. This CDR3 contains 15 residues. Trimming took 4 bases from V and 4 from J; bases not matched to a gene: 2. The germline V gene encodes CDR1 LGHDT and CDR2 YNNKEL (reference sequence). The CDR3 nucleotides read TGTGCCAGCAGCCCGACTAGCGGGAGTTACAATGAGCAGTTCTTC. Protein sequence: CASSPTSGSYNEQFF.

The DNA of the CDR3 is TGTGCCAGCAGCCAGGAGACAGGGTCCTACAATGAGCAGTTCTTC. This sequence encodes CASSQETGSYNEQFF. The rearrangement links TRBV7-2 to TRBJ2-1, with TRBD1 identical over 7 bases. CDR3 length equals 15 residues. Germline loops: CDR1 SGHTA, CDR2 FQGNSA. The trim removed 5 bases at V and 1 base at J, leaving 5 bases unmatched.

With respect to this clone: Germline and junction disagree at one end, which may indicate a read error. This chain's CDR3 is CASSLALQNYEQYF. In nucleotides, the CDR3 is TGTGCTAGCAGCTTAGCATTACAGAACTACGAGCAGTACTTC. The J gene is TRBJ2-7, the V gene TRBV7-7; D ambiguous. Per the germline V gene, CDR1 is SSHAT and CDR2 is FNYEAQ (reference sequence). The CDR3 spans 14 residues.

The genes are TRBV7-2 and TRBJ2-2, with 9 bases identical to TRBD2. This CDR3 is 14 amino acids long. J lost 3 bases, V lost 5 bases, and 1 base had no gene match. Germline CDR1 SGHTA, CDR2 FQGNSA. CDR3 sequence: CASSRGGDTGELFF. DNA for the CDR3: TGTGCCAGCAGCCGCGGGGGGGACACCGGGGAGCTGTTTTTT.

This chain joins TRBV6-6 and TRBJ1-2; TRBD1 is a possible D gene (5 bases). The CDR3 extends over 13 amino acids. Germline CDR1 MNHNY, CDR2 SVGAGI (reference sequence). Trimming pared 0 bases from V and 8 bases from J, leaving 10 bases between. DNA of the CDR3: TGTGCCAGCAGTTACTCGAGTCAGGGAGGCTACACCTTC. Translating gives CASSYSSQGGYTF.